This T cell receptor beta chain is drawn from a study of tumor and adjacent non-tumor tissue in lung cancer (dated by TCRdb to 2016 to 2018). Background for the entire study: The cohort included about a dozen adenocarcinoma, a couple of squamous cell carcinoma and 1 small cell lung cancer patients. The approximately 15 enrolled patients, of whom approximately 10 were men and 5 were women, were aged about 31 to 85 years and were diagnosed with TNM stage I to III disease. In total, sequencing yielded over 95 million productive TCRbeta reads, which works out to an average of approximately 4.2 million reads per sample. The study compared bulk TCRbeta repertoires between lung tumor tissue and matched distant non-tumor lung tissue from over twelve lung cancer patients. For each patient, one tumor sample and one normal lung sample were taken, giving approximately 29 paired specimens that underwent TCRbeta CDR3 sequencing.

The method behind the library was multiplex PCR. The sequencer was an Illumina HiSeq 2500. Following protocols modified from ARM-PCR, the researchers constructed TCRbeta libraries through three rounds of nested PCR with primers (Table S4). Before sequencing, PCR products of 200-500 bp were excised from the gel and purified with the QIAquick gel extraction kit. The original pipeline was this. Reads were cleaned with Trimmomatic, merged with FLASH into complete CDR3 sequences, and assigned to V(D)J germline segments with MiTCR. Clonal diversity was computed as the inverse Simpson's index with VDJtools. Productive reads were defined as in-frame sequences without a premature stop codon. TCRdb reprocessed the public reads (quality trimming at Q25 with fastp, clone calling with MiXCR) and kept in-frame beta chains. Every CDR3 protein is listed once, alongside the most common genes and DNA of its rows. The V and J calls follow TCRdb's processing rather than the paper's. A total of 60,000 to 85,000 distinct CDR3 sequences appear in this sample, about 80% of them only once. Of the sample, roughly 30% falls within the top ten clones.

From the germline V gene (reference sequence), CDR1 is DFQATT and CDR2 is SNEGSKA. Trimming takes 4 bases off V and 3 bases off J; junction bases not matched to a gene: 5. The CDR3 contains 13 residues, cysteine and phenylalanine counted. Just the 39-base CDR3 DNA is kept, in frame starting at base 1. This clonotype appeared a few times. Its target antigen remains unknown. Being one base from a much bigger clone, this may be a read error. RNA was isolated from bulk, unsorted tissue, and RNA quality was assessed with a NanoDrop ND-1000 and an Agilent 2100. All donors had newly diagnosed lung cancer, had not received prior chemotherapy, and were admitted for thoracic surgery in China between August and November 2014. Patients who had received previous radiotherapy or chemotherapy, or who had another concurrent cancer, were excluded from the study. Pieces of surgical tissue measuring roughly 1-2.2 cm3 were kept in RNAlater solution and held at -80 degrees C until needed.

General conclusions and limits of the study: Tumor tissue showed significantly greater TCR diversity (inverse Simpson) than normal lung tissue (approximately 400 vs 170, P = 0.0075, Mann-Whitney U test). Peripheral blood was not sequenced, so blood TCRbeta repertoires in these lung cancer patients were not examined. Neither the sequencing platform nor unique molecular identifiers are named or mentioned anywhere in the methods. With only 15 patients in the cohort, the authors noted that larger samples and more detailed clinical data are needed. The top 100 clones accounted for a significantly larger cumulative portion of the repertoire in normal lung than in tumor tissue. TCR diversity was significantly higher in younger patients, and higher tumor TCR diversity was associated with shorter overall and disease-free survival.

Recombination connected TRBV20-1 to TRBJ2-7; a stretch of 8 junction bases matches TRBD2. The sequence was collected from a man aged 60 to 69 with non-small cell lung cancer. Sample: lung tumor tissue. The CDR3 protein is CSAKEGLDYEQYF. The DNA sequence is TGCAGTGCTAAAGAGGGACTAGACTACGAGCAGTACTTC.